This TCR beta chain was recovered during a study of cytomegalovirus exposure and HLA in healthy donors (dated by TCRdb to about 2017). Background on the whole study: An earlier analysis of roughly 630 of the donors reported about 250 Gb of sequence data and some 120 million unique TCR beta sequences from roughly 200 million T cells. Around 320 gigabases of sequencing data and 70 million to 85 million unique TCR sequences were included in an early release covering around 650 HLA-typed donors. Among the roughly 430 genotyped donors, around 81% belonged to the genetic ancestry cluster associated with self-reported Caucasian donors. The aim of the study was to test whether cataloging public T cell receptors could identify signatures of past pathogen exposure. Using immunosequencing, the study profiled T cell repertoires from 666 subjects and related those repertoires to cytomegalovirus serostatus. In addition to the first cohort of 650 to 800 subjects, a separate validation cohort of 120 different subjects was used. To predict cytomegalovirus infection status, the study brought together high-throughput TCR immunosequencing, statistical association of individual TCRs with disease status, and machine learning. A later analysis re-analyzed previously published TCR beta repertoires from 650 to 800 donors and added high-resolution HLA genotyping to study TCR occurrence patterns. The later analysis used no new phenotypic data to find candidate immune exposures, relying instead on TCR beta sequences and their occurrence across donors. To decide whether each TCR beta V gene segment behaved as functional or pseudogenic, an earlier analysis of several hundred of the donors relied on high-throughput TCR beta sequencing. Donor age, sex, ethnicity and CMV serostatus were compiled together with the repertoire data. In a later genetic analysis, genome-wide SNP genotypes for about three fifths of the roughly 670 donors were used, and that subset was treated as a discovery cohort. Every discovery cohort repertoire had been produced on one sequencing platform. Both class I and class II loci were covered by HLA typing, at four-digit resolution. Typing coverage differed by locus: A, B, C, DRB1 and DQB1 were typed in about 620-640 donors, DQA1 in 500 to 550, DPA1 in 600 to 610, and DPB1 in 472. About five DR-DQ haplotypes were treated as single units for association and clustering because of strong linkage in the cohort. Among about 370 genotyped donors of the cohort, an average of approximately 240,000 unique TCR beta nucleotide sequences was sequenced per donor, of which about 20% were non-productive.

The protocol used for the library was the immunoSEQ multiplex PCR assay. For the multiplex PCR, a mixture combining 60 forward primers for TCR Vbeta segments and 13 reverse primers for TCR Jbeta segments was used. Amplification of the CDR3 region of rearranged TCR beta genes was performed with a multiplex PCR assay on genomic DNA. On the Illumina HiSeq System, the amplified TCR beta libraries were sequenced as 87-base-pair reads. Concerning the study's data processing: A later analysis counted some 74 million unique TCR beta chains across the 650 to 700 repertoires, and around 9.9 million of these chains were shared by at least two donors. To remove PCR and sequencing errors, raw reads were error-corrected and collapsed into unique sequences using a nearest-neighbor algorithm that merged closely related sequences. CDR3 sequences were aligned to IMGT reference sequences to assign V, D and J gene segments. For a sequence to be retained, at least a six-nucleotide match to both a V gene segment and a J gene segment was required. A rearrangement counted as productive if the CDR3 had no stop codons and remained in frame with V and J, and every other rearrangement counted as non-productive. CDR3 was defined by IMGT convention, running from the second conserved V-encoded cysteine to the conserved J-encoded phenylalanine. The earlier analysis of 500 to 600 of the donors excluded sequences that lacked an unambiguous match to a single V gene segment. An earlier analysis of 500 to 600 of the donors classified V segments as functional when productive rearrangements were above 56.7% and as segregating when the standard deviation between donors was above 5%. A statistical classification framework was built for diagnosing cytomegalovirus status from the catalog of TCR beta chain sequences. In a later analysis, V and J genes were assigned by comparing TCR nucleotide sequences against IMGT/GENE-DB human TR gene sequences. Using the TCRdist pipeline, a later analysis assigned CDR3 sequences along with most-parsimonious VDJ recombination scenarios. In a later analysis, every TCR beta chain was defined by the combination of its CDR3 amino acid sequence and its V-gene family, and reads without a unique V-gene family were dropped. To address suspected cross-contamination and a sequencing artifact, a later analysis removed under 600 highly shared, low-generation-probability nucleotide sequences. For each public chain, a later analysis derived a clonal expansion index from normalized ranks of inferred template counts within each repertoire. In a later analysis, generation probabilities were computed with a VDJ recombination model fitted to out-of-frame rearrangements, and the resulting probabilities were checked against IGoR. A later analysis scored TCR-TCR, TCR-HLA and TCR-CMV co-occurrence with hypergeometric tests, applying a repertoire-size bias correction to TCR pairs. A later analysis estimated false discovery rates by permuting HLA or CMV assignments 20 times. A later analysis grouped co-occurring TCRs with DBSCAN, adding TCRdist sequence similarity when clustering within HLA-allele-positive subsets. Co-occurrence clustering excluded repertoires with fewer than 30,000 or more than 120,000 public chains, plus five with anomalous nucleotide sharing. TCRdb limited this immuneACCESS table to in-frame rearrangements with V and J called. A share of clones is missing; checked studies link under half to unresolved V genes, and the rest is unexplained. V and J calls and clone size are as listed in that table; D and trimming were resolved from the DNA. Here the sample has approximately 77,000 clones; around three quarters occur a single time. Around 7% of the sample is in the top ten clones.

The paper as a whole reports these results and caveats: When HLA alleles, especially DR and DQ, strongly co-occurred, attributing TCR associations to individual alleles was difficult. A later analysis found that TCR association rates varied across HLA loci, with DRB1 alleles showing the most associated TCRs and HLA-C alleles the fewest. In a later genetic analysis, fewer N-insertions in productive TCRs were reported among donors in an Asian-associated ancestry cluster than the roughly 640-donor mean. The sequencing pipeline was judged likely to have produced a cluster of highly shared sequence variants as a technical artifact. In a later analysis, HLA-associated TCR beta chains showed more clonal expansion and lower generation probabilities than non-associated chains that were equally common. Correlated functional status among segregating V segments might be attributable to linkage disequilibrium, but an unknown experimental factor could not be ruled out. For the cohort, immune exposure information was limited to CMV serostatus. A few of the identified cytomegalovirus-associated TCR beta chains were confirmed in vitro to be specific for cytomegalovirus antigens. Some IMGT-functional V segments, including TRBV6-2 and TRBV6-3, could not be told apart with the 87-base-pair reads, so those segments were excluded. Because counts were too low, roughly 18 rarely observed V segments, including chromosome 9 orphons, were left out of the earlier analysis of approximately 580 of the donors. The study gave a list of roughly 150 TCR beta chains associated with cytomegalovirus. HLA typing was unavailable for some donors at each locus, so association tests used only the typed subset. In an earlier analysis of approximately 590 of the donors, most TCR beta V segments appeared in productive rearrangements about 87% or about 30% of the time, broadly matching IMGT annotations. A further reported finding was that TCR beta sequences accurately predicted the HLA-A and HLA-B alleles for most subjects in the first cohort. Cytomegalovirus status was reported to be diagnosed by the classifier with high specificity and sensitivity in both the original and validation cohorts. A later analysis reported that several top co-occurrence clusters appeared linked to parvovirus B19, influenza, CMV and Epstein-Barr virus. Most TCR sequences were observed very rarely across donors, whereas some public TCRs were present in many individuals. According to the authors, the approach could potentially be generalized to other disease states and immunological phenotypes. This cohort had only TCR beta chains sequenced, and the lack of alpha or paired-chain data limited which features could be detected. Specific HLA alleles were associated with 15,000 to 20,000 TCR beta sequences at a false discovery rate of 0.05 in a later analysis. Roughly uniform sequencing depth across donors was assumed in presence/absence analyses, although this assumption may not hold. In a later analysis, most CMV-associated TCR beta chains were found to appear HLA-restricted, with HLA associations seemingly driven largely by CMV exposure. A later genetic analysis associated a missense DCLRE1C variant with V-gene and J-gene trimming of TCR beta chains, and an independent cohort replicated the association.

The cohort was made up of 500 to 850 healthy bone marrow donors. Cohort members were all nominally healthy when sampled, although unrecorded immune exposures were likely present. The donor was CMV seronegative and was included in the group of a few hundred seronegative cohort members. Each donor provided a peripheral blood sample, and peripheral blood mononuclear cells were used for TCR beta sequencing. The Qiagen DNeasy Blood Extraction Kit was used to extract genomic DNA from the blood cell samples. On this clone: Its antigen is currently not known. No much larger clonotype is one base removed from it; base qualities were not supplied.

CDR1 and CDR2, per the germline V gene, are MDHEN and SYDVKM. Relative to germline, V is 2 bases shorter and J is 10 bases shorter, with 18 bases between their ends. Including the terminal cysteine and phenylalanine, the CDR3 comprises 15 residues. This entry keeps only the CDR3 DNA: 45 bases, framed from base 1. This sequence was found in a woman between 40 and 50 years old in good health and CMV-seronegative. Sequenced input: PBMCs. In this chain, TRBV28 is recombined with TRBJ2-1, and possibly TRBD2, on 6 matching bases. The CDR3 loop reads CASSLRGDWRLEQFF. The nucleotide sequence is given as TGTGCCAGCAGTTTACGCGGGGACTGGCGGTTAGAGCAGTTCTTC.